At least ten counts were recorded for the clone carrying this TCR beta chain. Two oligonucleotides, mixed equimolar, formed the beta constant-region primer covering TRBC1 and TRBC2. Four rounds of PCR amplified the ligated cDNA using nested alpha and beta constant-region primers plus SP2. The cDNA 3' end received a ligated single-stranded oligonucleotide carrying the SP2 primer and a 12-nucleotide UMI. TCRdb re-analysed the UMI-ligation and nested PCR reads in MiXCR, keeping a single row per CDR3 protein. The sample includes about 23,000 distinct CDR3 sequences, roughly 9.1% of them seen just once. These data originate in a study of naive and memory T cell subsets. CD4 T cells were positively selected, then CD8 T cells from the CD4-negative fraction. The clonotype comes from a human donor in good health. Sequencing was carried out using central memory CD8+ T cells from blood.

The CDR3: CASSFRQGAHQPQHF. CDR3 bases: TGTGCCAGCAGCTTTAGACAGGGGGCACATCAGCCCCAGCATTTT. This chain joins TRBV7-8 and TRBJ1-5; 10 positions match TRBD1. Germline-derived CDR1 and CDR2 are SGHVS and FQNEAQ. The CDR3 length is 15 residues. Trimming removed 3 bases from V and 5 bases from J; junction bases left unmatched: 4.